Presented here are 26 T cell receptor beta chains from one specimen sequenced in a study of T cell repertoires in cytomegalovirus infection. Their antigen targets remain unknown. TCRdb re-called the reads through MiXCR, storing one row per CDR3 protein. The sample holds hundreds of thousands of distinct CDR3 sequences, around a third seen once. The sample was cultured PBMCs, taken from culture after CMV antigen stimulation. The origin of the receptors is a human donor in good health (CMV status not recorded). Some clones in this sample may be carry-over from other donors' samples.

This clonotype was detected a few times. CDR3 amino acids: CASSNPGRLSSGNTIYF. In nucleotides, the CDR3 is TGTGCCAGCAGCAACCCGGGACGCCTCAGCTCTGGAAACACCATATATTTT. This rearrangement joins TRBV12-3 or TRBV12-4 to TRBJ1-3, with D possibly matching TRBD1 (5 bases). The ends were cut back, 6 bases at V and 0 bases at J, with 18 bases in the middle. The length of the CDR3 is 17 residues.

This clonotype was seen a single time. The V and J genes are TRBV15 and TRBJ1-2; TRBD1 aligns across 7 bases. In germline, CDR1 is LNHNV, CDR2 YYDKDF (reference sequence). The ends lost 1 base at V and 7 bases at J; junction bases unmatched: 9. This CDR3 region has 15 residues. This chain's CDR3 is CATSRGQGGVGGYTF. The CDR3, as DNA: TGTGCCACCAGCAGAGGACAGGGAGGGGTTGGTGGCTACACCTTC. Based on the CDR3 plus reference TRBV15 and TRBJ1-2, the full variable domain is DAMVIQNPRYQVTQFGKPVTLSCSQTLNHNVMYWYQQKSSQAPKLLFHYYDKDFNNEADTPDNFQSRRPNTSFCFLDIRSPGLGDTAMYLCATSRGQGGVGGYTFGSGTRLTVV.

The V and J genes are TRBV6-5 and TRBJ1-5, with D uncertain. The V end was cut by 6 bases, the J end by 6 bases, with 12 bases between. Looked up from germline, CDR1 is MNHEY and CDR2 is SVGAGI. The CDR3 loop spans 13 amino acids. The CDR3 DNA is TGTGCCAGCAGACCTAACCGAGGTCAGCCCCAGCATTTT. Protein sequence: CASRPNRGQPQHF.

This chain joins TRBV6-2 or TRBV6-3 and TRBJ2-2; D perhaps matches TRBD2 (6 bases). CDR1 is MNHEY, CDR2 SVGEGT, per germline. The V end was cut by 2 bases, the J end by 0 bases, with 13 bases between. This CDR3 region has 17 residues. The CDR3 nucleotides read TGTGCCAGCAGTTACGAGGCGGGCGGGGCGAACACCGGGGAGCTGTTTTTT. Its protein product is CASSYEAGGANTGELFF.

The sample holds many counts of this clonotype. This chain connects TRBV7-9 to TRBJ1-5; 7 bases align to TRBD1. V shed 5 bases and J 4 bases; nucleotides not matched to a gene: 5. The CDR3 consists of 14 residues. The germline gives CDR1 SEHNR, CDR2 FQNEAQ (reference sequence). The CDR3 loop is CASSPGGGNQPQHF. CDR3 in DNA: TGTGCCAGCAGCCCAGGGGGAGGGAATCAGCCCCAGCATTTT.

The gene calls are TRBV2 and TRBJ1-5; the D is unclear. The V end lost 4 bases, the J end lost 8 bases, and 12 bases lay between the germline ends. The CDR3 is made up of 13 amino acids. Germline CDR1 is SNHLY and CDR2 is FYNNEI. The CDR3 nucleotides read TGTGCCAGCAGTGGGGGTATTGACGAGCCCCAGCATTTT. Translation gives CASSGGIDEPQHF. Variable domain in full (rest from reference TRBV2 and TRBJ1-5): EPEVTQTPSHQVTQMGQEVILRCVPISNHLYFYWYRQILGQKVEFLVSFYNNEISEKSEIFDDQFSVERPDGSNFTLKIRSTKLEDSAMYFCASSGGIDEPQHFGDGTRLSIL.

The CDR3 region has the DNA TGTGCCAGCAGCTCCCGCCGGACGGAAGCTAATGAAAAACTGTTTTTT. It codes for CASSSRRTEANEKLFF. V and J are TRBV7-8 and TRBJ1-4; D is undetermined. Germline V gives CDR1 SGHVS, CDR2 FQNEAQ. CDR3 length: 16 residues. Trimming stripped 4 bases from V and 3 bases from J, with 15 bases between.

In nucleotides, the CDR3 is TGTGCCAACTGCATCCAGCAGTACTTC. It is translated as CANCIQQYF. This chain uses TRBV27 with TRBJ2-7; D remains unclear. CDR1 MNHEY and CDR2 SMNVEV come from the germline V gene (reference sequence). The CDR3 consists of 9 residues. Deletions cut 10 bases from V and 8 bases from J, with 9 bases between.

Concerning this clonotype: The junction and the germline gene differ at one end; a read error may be behind it. The rearrangement uses TRBV9 and TRBJ2-1, with TRBD2 identical over 10 bases. The CDR3 spans 11 residues. The germline V gene encodes CDR1 SGDLS and CDR2 YYNGEE. The DNA for the CDR3 is TGTGCCAGCAGCGCCGGGACTAGCGCGGTCTTC. It is translated as CASSAGTSAVF.

There are a few counts of this clonotype. The genes are TRBV12-3 or TRBV12-4 and TRBJ2-7; TRBD1 matches at 8 bases. With V trimmed by 5 bases and J by 2 bases, 8 bases remained unmatched. The length of the CDR3 is 15 residues. The CDR3 is CASSPGQGWAYEQYF. The CDR3 nucleotides read TGTGCCAGCAGTCCCGGACAGGGTTGGGCCTACGAGCAGTACTTC.

The genes are TRBV28 and TRBJ2-1; D is perhaps TRBD1 (6 bases). The germline gives CDR1 MDHEN, CDR2 SYDVKM. The ends were cut back, 10 bases at V and 1 base at J, with 11 bases in the middle. The CDR3 runs to 13 residues. The CDR3 spells CAIAGVSYNEQFF. DNA of the CDR3: TGTGCCATCGCAGGGGTTTCCTACAATGAGCAGTTCTTC.

V usage is TRBV19 and J usage is TRBJ2-5; 7 bases line up with TRBD1. The J segment lost 2 bases and the V segment lost 7 bases, leaving 7 bases of the junction unmatched. CDR1 is LNHDA, CDR2 SQIVND, per germline (reference sequence). The CDR3 is 14 residues long. CDR3: CASTSWDRQETQYF. DNA of the CDR3: TGTGCCAGTACTTCGTGGGACAGACAAGAGACCCAGTACTTC.

The J gene is TRBJ1-2, the V gene TRBV2; D is ambiguous. The germline CDR1 and CDR2 sequences are SNHLY and FYNNEI. CDR3 length: 12 amino acids. V shed 6 bases and J shed 8 bases, with 13 bases lying between them. The CDR3 sequence: CASRRPSRGYTF. Here the CDR3 DNA reads TGTGCCAGCAGGCGGCCCTCTCGGGGCTACACCTTC.

The chain couples TRBV7-9 to TRBJ2-1, with D possibly matching TRBD2 (6 bases). Trimming took off 3 bases at V and 8 bases at J, with 17 bases between the two ends. The CDR3 extends over 15 amino acids. Germline values: CDR1 SEHNR, CDR2 FQNEAQ (reference sequence). CDR3 nucleotide sequence: TGTGCCAGCAGCTTCGGGGGAAGCTCTGGGGATGAGCAGTTCTTC. It is translated as CASSFGGSSGDEQFF.

This clonotype was recorded a few times. The chain couples TRBV12-3 or TRBV12-4 to TRBJ1-1; D is undetermined. This CDR3 has 13 residues. V lost 7 bases, J lost 3 bases, and 12 bases lay in between. The CDR3 nucleotides read TGTGCCAGCATCCTCAACCTGGACACTGAAGCTTTCTTT. This translates into CASILNLDTEAFF.

This clonotype has a handful of counts. The V call is TRBV7-2, the J call TRBJ1-1; no clear D gene. V gave up 4 bases and J gave up 7 bases, with 19 bases separating them. CDR1 and CDR2 from the germline V gene are SGHTA and FQGNSA. The CDR3 has 15 amino acids. The CDR3 DNA is TGTGCCAGCAGCTCAGTCGGGTTTCCCGGCGGTGAAGCTTTCTTT. Protein sequence: CASSSVGFPGGEAFF. Looking up the rest from reference TRBV7-2 and TRBJ1-1 gives the full variable domain: GAGVSQSPSNKVTEKGKDVELRCDPISGHTALYWYRQSLGQGLEFLIYFQGNSAPDKSGLPSDRFSAERTGGSVSTLTIQRTQQEDSAVYLCASSSVGFPGGEAFFGQGTRLTVV.

Regarding this clonotype: A much larger clone is a single base away; this may be a read error. V gene TRBV7-2 combines with J gene TRBJ2-4; D tentatively fits TRBD1 or TRBD2 (6 bases each). Trimming removed 6 bases at V and 7 bases at J, with 16 bases between. Per germline, CDR1 SGHTA and CDR2 FQGNSA. This CDR3 is built from 14 residues. The DNA of the CDR3 is TGTGCCAGCAGTCGCCCGGAGGGGGGCAACATTCAGTACTTC. Translation: CASSRPEGGNIQYF.

Notes on this clonotype: At one end the junction does not follow the germline gene, possibly because of a read error. The CDR3 DNA reads TGCGCCAGCAGGTTGGGTCTCCAGGTGGGGCCCCAGCATTTT. Its translation is CASRLGLQVGPQHF. This chain links TRBV5-1 with TRBJ1-5; D remains ambiguous. The CDR3 sequence is 14 residues long. Germline V gene sequence: CDR1 SGHRS, CDR2 YFSETQ.

At least ten counts were recorded for this clonotype. The rearrangement uses TRBV12-3 or TRBV12-4 and TRBJ1-1, with 7 bases fitting TRBD1. Unmatched junction bases numbered 12, after V lost 5 bases and J lost 6 bases. The CDR3 has 15 amino acids. CDR3 nucleotide sequence: TGTGCCAGCAGTCCTGGAATTAGAGGGGGCTCTGAAGCTTTCTTT. This gives the protein CASSPGIRGGSEAFF.

V usage is TRBV20-1 and J usage is TRBJ2-5, with 10 bases fitting TRBD2. This CDR3 is built from 15 residues. In germline, CDR1 is DFQATT, CDR2 SNEGSKA (reference sequence). The ends lost 5 bases at V and 7 bases at J; junction bases unmatched: 13. CDR3 in amino acids: CSARTSGATWGTQYF. The CDR3 DNA reads as TGCAGTGCTCGAACTAGCGGGGCTACATGGGGGACCCAGTACTTC.

There are a few counts of this clonotype. CDR3 amino acids: CASSPGDRKGDTQYF. CDR3 coding DNA: TGCGCCAGCAGTCCGGGAGACAGAAAAGGGGATACGCAGTATTTT. The chain recombines TRBV23-1 with TRBJ2-3; D possibly corresponds to TRBD2 (6 bases). TRBV23-1 is labeled an ORF, and its function is uncertain. V lost 4 bases, J lost 6 bases, and 17 bases lay in between. This CDR3 has 15 amino acids.

This clonotype was recorded a few times. The chain recombines TRBV19 with TRBJ1-2; D call uncertain. This CDR3 has 13 amino acids. Trimming pared 3 bases from V and 4 bases from J, leaving 9 bases between. Germline CDR1 is LNHDA and CDR2 is SQIVND (reference sequence). The CDR3 sequence is CASSMVESYGYTF. In DNA, the CDR3 is TGTGCCAGTAGTATGGTGGAATCCTATGGCTACACCTTC. The full variable domain, in which reference TRBV19 and TRBJ1-2 provide the parts outside the CDR3, is DGGITQSPKYLFRKEGQNVTLSCEQNLNHDAMYWYRQDPGQGLRLIYYSQIVNDFQKGDIAEGYSVSREKKESFPLTVTSAQKNPTAFYLCASSMVESYGYTFGSGTRLTVV.

This chain connects TRBV12-3 or TRBV12-4 to TRBJ2-3; TRBD1 is a possible D gene (6 bases). The CDR3 runs 13 residues. Trimming cost V 4 bases and J 3 bases, with 8 bases left between them. CDR3 in amino acids: CASSWTETDTQYF. In DNA, the CDR3 is TGTGCCAGCAGTTGGACAGAAACAGATACGCAGTATTTT.

The CDR3 sequence: CASSYRQEYGYTF. CDR3 bases: TGTGCCAGCAGTTACCGACAGGAGTATGGCTACACCTTC. The rearrangement joins TRBV6-5 to TRBJ1-2, with D possibly TRBD1 on 6 matching bases. The V and J ends lost 2 bases and 5 bases respectively, with 9 bases between them. This CDR3 region has 13 residues. CDR1 and CDR2 from the germline V gene are MNHEY and SVGAGI.

This clonotype was recorded once. This chain connects TRBV19 to TRBJ2-2; D may correspond to TRBD1 or TRBD2 (5 bases each). CDR3 length equals 15 residues. V lost 3 bases and J lost 7, with 15 bases in between. In germline, CDR1 is LNHDA, CDR2 SQIVND (reference sequence). CDR3 protein: CASSMRDRDYGELFF. In DNA, the CDR3 is TGTGCCAGTAGTATGAGAGACAGAGACTACGGGGAGCTGTTTTTT.

This clonotype was observed at least ten times. The rearrangement joins TRBV7-2 to TRBJ2-3; tentatively, D is TRBD1 (5 bases). CDR3 length: 16 amino acids. Per germline, CDR1 SGHTA and CDR2 FQGNSA. V was cut by 5 bases and J by 1 base, with 16 bases left in between. This CDR3 reads CASSLHPLTGTDTQYF. The CDR3 nucleotides read TGTGCCAGCAGCCTCCACCCATTGACAGGCACAGATACGCAGTATTTT.